These 8 T cell receptor beta chains originate from one sample sequenced in a study of blood T cell repertoires in COVID-19. Using immunoSEQ multiplex PCR, the repertoire was profiled, and TCRdb retains in-frame clones only, with some absent. The sample carries approximately 140,000 clones, roughly 84% recorded once. The sample comprised peripheral blood. The receptors stem from a human donor in a cohort sampled during active COVID-19.

V and J are TRBV5-1 and TRBJ2-5; D is ambiguous. The CDR3 totals 13 residues. Between the trimmed V and J ends, which lost 4 bases and 5 bases, there was a span of 12 bases. Germline V gene lookup returns CDR1 SGHRS and CDR2 YFSETQ. This chain's CDR3 is CASSLTVLETQYF. In nucleotides, the CDR3 is TGCGCCAGCAGCCTAACAGTATTGGAGACCCAGTACTTC.

The V and J genes are TRBV11-3 and TRBJ1-1; D might be TRBD1 (6 bases). The CDR3 totals 16 residues. V lost 4 bases and J lost 11, with 26 bases in between. The germline CDR1 and CDR2 sequences are SGHNT and YENEEA. In DNA form, the CDR3 reads TGTGCCAGCAGCTCACGAAAACAGGGAAGGGTTCCCTTGGCTTTCTTT. As protein: CASSSRKQGRVPLAFF.

The rearrangement uses TRBV15 and TRBJ1-4, with D perhaps TRBD1 (5 bases). CDR1 LNHNV and CDR2 YYDKDF come from the germline V gene (reference sequence). V gave up 5 bases and J gave up 8 bases, with 18 bases separating them. CDR3 length: 15 residues. CDR3: CATSSLLGAGEKLFF. The CDR3 region has the DNA TGTGCCACCAGCTCTCTGTTAGGGGCCGGAGAAAAACTGTTTTTT.

The chain employs TRBV12-3 or TRBV12-4 and TRBJ2-7, with TRBD1 identical over 7 bases. V gave up 2 bases and J gave up 6 bases; unmatched junction bases: 4. The CDR3 length is 13 residues. The CDR3 DNA sequence: TGTGCCAGCAGTTTAAGGGACAGCTCCGAGCAGTACTTC. Translated, it gives CASSLRDSSEQYF.

The chain links TRBV13 to TRBJ1-2; 9 bases match TRBD1. Germline V CDR1 and CDR2: PRHDT, FYEKMQ (reference sequence). The CDR3 is made up of 17 amino acids. Germline trimming cut 3 bases from V and 4 bases from J; bases unmatched to any gene: 12. CDR3 residues: CASSLVPTTGGTYGYTF. As DNA, the CDR3 is TGTGCCAGCAGCTTGGTACCCACGACAGGGGGGACCTATGGCTACACCTTC.

This clone has more than one count but fewer than ten. The chain joins TRBV4-3 to TRBJ1-5; no clear D. Germline loops: CDR1 LGHNA, CDR2 YSLEER. The CDR3 contains 13 residues. V lost 4 bases and J 0 bases, leaving 4 bases between the germline ends. The CDR3 region is CASSPSSNQPQHF. The CDR3 bases are TGCGCCAGCAGCCCTTCTAGCAATCAGCCCCAGCATTTT.

The CDR3 bases are TGTGCCAGCAGCCAACAAGCCGGACTGGGGACCCAGTACTTC. This codes for CASSQQAGLGTQYF. The rearrangement uses TRBV14 and TRBJ2-5; tentatively, D is TRBD2 (5 bases). CDR3 length: 14 amino acids. The V end was cut by 2 bases, the J end by 7 bases, with 14 bases between. CDR1 is SGHDN and CDR2 is FVKESK in the germline V gene.

This clone was recorded only once. The chain is built from TRBV7-2 and TRBJ1-5; TRBD1 aligns across 7 bases. V trimming: 5 bases; J trimming: 6 bases; junction bases outside the gene matches: 7. Germline V lookup: CDR1 SGHTA, CDR2 FQGNSA. This CDR3 has 14 residues. CDR3 bases: TGTGCCAGCAGCCAGAGGGGGCAGGGTCAGCCCCAGCATTTT. The encoded protein is CASSQRGQGQPQHF.